The following is a T cell receptor (beta chain) sequence with its context. Antigen specificity is unknown. cDNA libraries for TCR alpha and TCR beta, carrying sample barcodes and UMIs, came from 5'RACE with constant-segment primers. From the 5' RACE reads, TCRdb called clonotypes with MiXCR, one entry per CDR3 protein. The table includes 120,000 to 150,000 distinct CDR3 sequences, more than 13% detected once. The record originates from a study of T-cell memory formation after mild COVID-19. Study conclusions and caveats: From day 15 to 85, contracting clones were balanced between CD4 and CD8, whereas later expanders leaned toward CD4+.

The CDR3 is 12 residues long. Germline loops: CDR1 SGHTA, CDR2 FQGNSA. Trimming removed 1 base from V and 11 bases from J, with 6 bases in between. The clonotype comes from an adult woman who had mild COVID-19 (a few samples of this study predate the infection). Cell type and time point are not known. Specimen: PBMCs or a T cell subset sorted from them (not recorded which). The rearrangement links TRBV7-2 to TRBJ1-6; D gene uncertain. The CDR3 loop reads CASSLVAPPLHF. DNA for the CDR3: TGTGCCAGCAGCTTAGTGGCACCACCCCTCCACTTT.